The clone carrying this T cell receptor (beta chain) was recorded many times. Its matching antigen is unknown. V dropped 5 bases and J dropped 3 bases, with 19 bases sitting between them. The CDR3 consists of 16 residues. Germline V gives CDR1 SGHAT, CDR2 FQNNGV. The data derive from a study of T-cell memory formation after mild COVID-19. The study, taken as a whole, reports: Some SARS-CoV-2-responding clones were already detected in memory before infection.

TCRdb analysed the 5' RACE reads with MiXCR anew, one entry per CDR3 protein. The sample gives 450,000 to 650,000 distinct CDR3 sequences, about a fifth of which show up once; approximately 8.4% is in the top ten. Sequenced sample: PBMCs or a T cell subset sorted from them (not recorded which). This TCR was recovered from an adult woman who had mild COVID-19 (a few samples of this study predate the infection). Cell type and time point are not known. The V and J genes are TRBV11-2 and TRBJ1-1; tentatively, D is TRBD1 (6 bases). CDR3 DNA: TGTGCCAGCAGCCTGGACAGTTCTTTGGTGGACACTGAAGCTTTCTTT. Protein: CASSLDSSLVDTEAFF.